This section outlines one TCR beta chain sequence together with its context. This sample stems from a study of spatial heterogeneity in lung cancer. On each TCR cDNA molecule, a unique molecular identifier was present. TCRdb independently ran MiXCR on the 5' RACE reads; one entry per CDR3 protein. The table records just under 95,000 distinct CDR3 sequences, more than 10% of them present only once. In germline, CDR1 is MNHEY, CDR2 SVGEGT. This CDR3 is 17 amino acids long. The ends lost 1 base at V and 0 bases at J; junction bases unmatched: 9. Specified time point: sample taken at primary tumor resection.

Source: PBMCs, taken at surgery. This chain links TRBV6-2 or TRBV6-3 with TRBJ2-7, with 7 bases lining up with TRBD1. The origin of this receptor is a male donor with early-stage non-small cell lung cancer. CDR3 in DNA: TGTGCCAGCAGTTACTACTCCGGGACAGCCAGCTCCTACGAGCAGTACTTC. It translates to CASSYYSGTASSYEQYF.